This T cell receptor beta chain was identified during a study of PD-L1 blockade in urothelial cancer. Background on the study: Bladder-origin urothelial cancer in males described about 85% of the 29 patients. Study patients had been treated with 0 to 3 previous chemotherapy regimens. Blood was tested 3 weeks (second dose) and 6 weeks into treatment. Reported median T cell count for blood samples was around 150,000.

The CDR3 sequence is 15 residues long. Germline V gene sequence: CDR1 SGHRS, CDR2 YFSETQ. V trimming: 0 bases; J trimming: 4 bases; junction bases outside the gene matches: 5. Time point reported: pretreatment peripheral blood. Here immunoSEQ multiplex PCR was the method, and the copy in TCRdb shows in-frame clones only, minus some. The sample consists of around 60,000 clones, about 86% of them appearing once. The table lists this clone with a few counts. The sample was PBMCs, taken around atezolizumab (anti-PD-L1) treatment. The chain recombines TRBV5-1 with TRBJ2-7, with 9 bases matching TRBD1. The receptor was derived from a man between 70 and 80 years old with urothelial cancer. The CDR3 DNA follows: TGCGCCAGCAGCTTGGATACAGGGGGCAGTTACGAGCAGTACTTC. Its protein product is CASSLDTGGSYEQYF.